A single T cell receptor beta chain is shown here with its context. Its antigen remains unidentified. This CDR3 is built from 14 residues. The germline V gene encodes CDR1 MNHEY and CDR2 SVGEGT. These data originate in a study of blood T cells in healthy people across ages. Combining a sample-barcoded 5' primer with a J-beta primer mix, a second PCR ran for 7 to 11 cycles. A single record per CDR3 protein comes from TCRdb applying MiXCR to the 5' RACE reads. The data contain about 640,000 distinct CDR3 sequences, under 70% of them singletons. At least 5.5 micrograms of total RNA were extracted per sample. Findings and caveats of the study: Per million T cells, the diversity of TCR beta decreased roughly linearly as age advanced.

This receptor was identified in a man in his 60s in good health. The chain uses TRBV6-2 or TRBV6-3 and TRBJ2-7; D possibly corresponds to TRBD1 (6 bases). The DNA end is a closer match to TRBJ2-5, so the J assignment may be wrong. The material sequenced was blood. CDR3 amino acids: CASSPQGRAETQYF. DNA of the CDR3: TGTGCCAGCAGCCCCCAGGGGCGAGCAGAGACCCAGTACTTC.